This T cell receptor (beta chain) was documented in a study of neurological immune-mediated disorders. As to this clonotype: The antigen remains unidentified.

From germline, CDR1 is MGHRA and CDR2 YSYEKL. V lost 6 bases, J lost 4 bases, and 12 bases lay in between. The CDR3 is 13 amino acids. 2 million PBMCs stored at -80 C were the source of the unsorted libraries. TCRdb reprocessed the 5' RACE reads with MiXCR, giving one entry per CDR3 protein. The sample contains under 80,000 distinct CDR3 sequences, around 5.2% of which appear only once. Overall study results and limits: Subjects shared no identical expanded-clone CDR3 amino acid sequences, suggesting private TCR-beta repertoires in all groups.

Sequenced material: PBMCs. The TCR sequence derives from a woman aged 45-65 years with multiple sclerosis. The chain joins TRBV4-1 to TRBJ1-2; the D is unclear. DNA for the CDR3: TGCGCCAGCAGTGTGCTGCAGTTCTATGGCTACACCTTC. Translated: CASSVLQFYGYTF.